This T cell receptor beta chain was profiled in a study of preoperative IRX-2 immunotherapy in early breast cancer. Treatment reported: preoperative locoregional IRX-2 cytokine immunotherapy. Patients received preoperative, locoregional IRX-2 cytokine immunotherapy in a phase Ib study. Generated by immunoSEQ multiplex PCR, the TCRdb table keeps only in-frame clones and is missing some. The sample consists of roughly 29,000 clones, almost 90% of them appearing once. The CDR3 spans 12 residues. With 4 bases removed from V and 6 bases from J, the gap between germline ends came to 7 bases. In germline, CDR1 is MDHEN, CDR2 SYDVKM.

The source is a human donor with breast cancer. Sample acquisition took place from a patient treated with IRX-2 immunotherapy. The chain links TRBV28 to TRBJ2-1; D is unclear. The CDR3 region has the DNA TGTGCCAGCAGTTCGGCGGCCAATGAGCAGTTCTTC. This codes for CASSSAANEQFF. Supplemented by reference TRBV28 and TRBJ2-1, the full variable domain reads DVKVTQSSRYLVKRTGEKVFLECVQDMDHENMFWYRQDPGLGLRLIYFSYDVKMKEKGDIPEGYSVSREKKERFSLILESASTNQTSMYLCASSSAANEQFFGPGTRLTVL.